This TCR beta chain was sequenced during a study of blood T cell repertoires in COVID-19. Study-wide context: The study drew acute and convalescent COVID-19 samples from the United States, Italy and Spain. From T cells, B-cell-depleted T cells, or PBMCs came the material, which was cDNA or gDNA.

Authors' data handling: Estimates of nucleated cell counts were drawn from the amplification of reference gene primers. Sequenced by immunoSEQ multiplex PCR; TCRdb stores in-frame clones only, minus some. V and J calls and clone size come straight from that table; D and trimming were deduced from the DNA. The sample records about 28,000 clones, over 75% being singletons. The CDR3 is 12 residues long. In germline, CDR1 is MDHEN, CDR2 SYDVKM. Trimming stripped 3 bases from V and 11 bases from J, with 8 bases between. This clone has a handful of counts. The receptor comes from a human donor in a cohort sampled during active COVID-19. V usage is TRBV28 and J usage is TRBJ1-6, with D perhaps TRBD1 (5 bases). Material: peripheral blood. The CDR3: CASSFGGTPLHF. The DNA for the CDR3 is TGTGCCAGCAGTTTTGGGGGGACACCCCTCCACTTT.